Listed here are 7 T cell receptor beta chains from one sample, sequenced in a study of blood T cell repertoires in COVID-19. Some clones are missing from TCRdb's copy, which holds only in-frame ones; the method was immunoSEQ multiplex PCR. The sample includes about 74,000 clones, 90% of them seen just once. Material for sequencing was peripheral blood. These receptors were taken from a man in his fifties with acute or convalescent COVID-19.

This sequence joins TRBV3-1 (or the pseudogene TRBV3-2) and TRBJ2-2; 8 bases fit TRBD2. The CDR3 has 16 residues. V lost 0 bases and J lost 5; bases outside the gene matches: 5. Germline V CDR1 and CDR2: LGHDT, YNNKEL (reference sequence). CDR3 loop: CASSQDFGRVTGELFF. The CDR3 nucleotides read TGTGCCAGCAGCCAAGATTTCGGGAGGGTAACCGGGGAGCTGTTTTTT.

The chain has TRBV6-5 and TRBJ2-1; 12 bases are shared with TRBD2. Per germline, CDR1 MNHEY and CDR2 SVGAGI. The CDR3 is 14 amino acids. V gave up 6 bases and J gave up 9 bases; unmatched junction bases: 6. As DNA, the CDR3 is TGTGCCAGCAGCCCCGGACTAGCGGGGAGTGAGCAGTTCTTC. It is translated as CASSPGLAGSEQFF.

The chain is built from TRBV6-5 and TRBJ1-1; D uncertain. The V and J ends lost 6 bases and 5 bases respectively, with 13 bases between them. Per germline, CDR1 MNHEY and CDR2 SVGAGI. The CDR3 has 13 residues. This CDR3 is CASRNWAGTEAFF. The CDR3 DNA is TGTGCCAGCAGGAACTGGGCCGGAACTGAAGCTTTCTTT.

The J gene is TRBJ2-7, the V gene TRBV28; possible D gene TRBD1, 5 bases. V lost 5 bases and J 2 bases, leaving 16 bases between the germline ends. Germline CDR1 is MDHEN and CDR2 is SYDVKM. This CDR3 is built from 15 residues. In DNA form, the CDR3 reads TGTGCCAGCAGTATCGAGGACATAGGTCCCTACGAGCAGTACTTC. This codes for CASSIEDIGPYEQYF.

This chain links TRBV7-2 with TRBJ2-5; D is possibly TRBD1 (6 bases). CDR1 and CDR2 from the germline V gene are SGHTA and FQGNSA. Between the trimmed V and J ends, which lost 3 bases and 0 bases, there was a span of 8 bases. This CDR3 is built from 14 residues. Here the CDR3 reads CASSLGHNQETQYF. CDR3 nucleotides: TGTGCCAGCAGCTTGGGACATAACCAAGAGACCCAGTACTTC.

The chain carries TRBV2 and TRBJ1-5; TRBD1 matches 8 bases. Per the germline V gene, CDR1 is SNHLY and CDR2 is FYNNEI. V dropped 4 bases and J dropped 7; count of bases not matched to a gene: 6. The CDR3 runs to 14 residues. This CDR3 reads CASSGQGARQPQHF. In DNA, the CDR3 is TGTGCCAGCAGTGGTCAGGGGGCTCGGCAGCCCCAGCATTTT.

The chain combines TRBV7-3 with TRBJ2-5; 11 bases are shared with TRBD2. Germline-derived CDR1 and CDR2 are SGHTA and FQGTGA. The CDR3 runs 15 residues. Trimming at V came to 5 bases and at J to 4 bases, leaving 6 bases not matched to a gene. The CDR3 loop is CASSPLAGGRETQYF. CDR3 bases: TGTGCCAGCAGCCCATTAGCGGGGGGGCGAGAGACCCAGTACTTC.